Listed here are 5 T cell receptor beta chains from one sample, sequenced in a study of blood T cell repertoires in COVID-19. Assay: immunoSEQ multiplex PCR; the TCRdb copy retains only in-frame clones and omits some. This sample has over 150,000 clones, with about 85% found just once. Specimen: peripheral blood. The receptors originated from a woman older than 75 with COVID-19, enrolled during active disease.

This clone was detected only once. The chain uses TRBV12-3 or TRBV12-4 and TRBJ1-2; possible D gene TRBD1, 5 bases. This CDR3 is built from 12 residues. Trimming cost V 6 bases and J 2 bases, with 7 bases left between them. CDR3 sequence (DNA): TGTGCCAGCAGCCCAGGGAACTATGGCTACACCTTC. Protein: CASSPGNYGYTF.

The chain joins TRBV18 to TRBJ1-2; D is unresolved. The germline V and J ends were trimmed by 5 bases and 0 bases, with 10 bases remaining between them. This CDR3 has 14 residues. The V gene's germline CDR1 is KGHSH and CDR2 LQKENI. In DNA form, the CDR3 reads TGTGCCAGCTCATTGTTGCAGGCTAACTATGGCTACACCTTC. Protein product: CASSLLQANYGYTF.

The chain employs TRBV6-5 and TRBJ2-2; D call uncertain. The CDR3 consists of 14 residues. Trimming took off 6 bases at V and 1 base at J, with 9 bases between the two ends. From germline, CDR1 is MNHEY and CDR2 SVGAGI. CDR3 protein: CASRYRQNTGELFF. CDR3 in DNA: TGTGCCAGCAGATATCGACAGAACACCGGGGAGCTGTTTTTT.

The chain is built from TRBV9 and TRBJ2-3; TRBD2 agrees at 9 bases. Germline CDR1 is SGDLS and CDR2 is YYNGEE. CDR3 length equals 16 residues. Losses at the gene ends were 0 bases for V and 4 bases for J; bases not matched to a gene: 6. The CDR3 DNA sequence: TGTGCCAGCAGCGTAGGTATAGCGGGAGTGGCAGATACGCAGTATTTT. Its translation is CASSVGIAGVADTQYF.

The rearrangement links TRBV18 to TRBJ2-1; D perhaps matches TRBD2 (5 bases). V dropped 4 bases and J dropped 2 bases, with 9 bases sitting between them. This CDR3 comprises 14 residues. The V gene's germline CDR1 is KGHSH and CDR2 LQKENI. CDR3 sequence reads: CASSQDSPYNEQFF. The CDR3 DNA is TGTGCCAGCTCACAGGACTCCCCCTACAATGAGCAGTTCTTC.